A selection of T cell receptor beta chains follows, all from one sample in a study of blood T cells in healthy people across ages. TCRdb reprocessed the 5' RACE reads with MiXCR, giving one entry per CDR3 protein. The data hold some 900,000 distinct CDR3 sequences, with more than 25% observed a single time. The sample taken for sequencing was blood. The receptors shown here come from an elderly woman in good health. Both conserved end residues are part of each CDR3. A D gene is named only where the DNA matches it firmly. Part of the rows lack a size; the others show once, few, many or a class for expanded clones.

clone_size: NA; j_call: TRBJ2-7; v_call: TRBV2; d_call: TRBD1; cdr3_nt: TGTGCCAGCAGTCCTGGGACAGGACGTGCCTACGAGCAGTACTTC; cdr3_aa: CASSPGTGRAYEQYF
clone_size: NA; j_call: TRBJ2-3; v_call: TRBV7-2; d_call: TRBD2; cdr3_nt: TGTGCCAGCAGCTTAAGCGGGGGGCCATGGGATACGCGGTATTTT; cdr3_aa: CASSLSGGPWDTRYF
clone_size: many; j_call: TRBJ2-5; v_call: TRBV6-6; d_call: NA; cdr3_nt: TGTGCCACCAAAGAGGGGGGCAGCCAAGAGACCCAGTACTTC; cdr3_aa: CATKEGGSQETQYF
clone_size: few; j_call: TRBJ2-7; v_call: TRBV20-1; d_call: NA; cdr3_nt: TGCAGTGCAGCACAGCCTCTGGGGCTCTACGAGCAGTACTTC; cdr3_aa: CSAAQPLGLYEQYF
clone_size: few; j_call: TRBJ1-2; v_call: TRBV28; d_call: TRBD1; cdr3_nt: TGTGCCAGCAGTTTATTGGACAGGGGCTACACCTTC; cdr3_aa: CASSLLDRGYTF
clone_size: many; j_call: TRBJ1-4; v_call: TRBV7-2; d_call: NA; cdr3_nt: TGTGCCAGCAGCTTAGTAGCGGATGAAAAACTGTTTTTT; cdr3_aa: CASSLVADEKLFF
clone_size: many; j_call: TRBJ1-1; v_call: TRBV5-1; d_call: NA; cdr3_nt: TGCGCCAGCAGCTTGACAACAGGGACCCTCGGCACTGAAGCTTTCTTT; cdr3_aa: CASSLTTGTLGTEAFF
clone_size: many; j_call: TRBJ2-1; v_call: TRBV7-2; d_call: NA; cdr3_nt: TGTGCCAGCAGCTTAGCTAGCCCCAATGAGCAGTTCTTC; cdr3_aa: CASSLASPNEQFF
clone_size: NA; j_call: TRBJ1-1; v_call: TRBV5-1; d_call: NA; cdr3_nt: TGCGCCAGCACTGGAACACAGGGGAACACTGAAGCTTTCTTT; cdr3_aa: CASTGTQGNTEAFF
clone_size: NA; j_call: TRBJ1-1; v_call: TRBV28; d_call: NA; cdr3_nt: TGTGCCAGCAGTTTTTGGGACACAGGAGTCAACACTGAAGCTTTCTTT; cdr3_aa: CASSFWDTGVNTEAFF
clone_size: few; j_call: TRBJ2-3; v_call: TRBV27; d_call: TRBD1; cdr3_nt: TGTGCCAGCAGTTTATCCCTGGGGACAGGCCCCACAGATACGCAGTATTTT; cdr3_aa: CASSLSLGTGPTDTQYF
clone_size: many; j_call: TRBJ2-1; v_call: TRBV7-9; d_call: NA; cdr3_nt: TGTGCCAGCAGCTTACAGGGTTGGGATGAGCAGTTCTTC; cdr3_aa: CASSLQGWDEQFF
clone_size: many; j_call: TRBJ2-7; v_call: TRBV7-2; d_call: NA; cdr3_nt: TGTGCCAGCAGCGGGGACGTAAGGCAGTACTTC; cdr3_aa: CASSGDVRQYF
clone_size: NA; j_call: TRBJ1-2; v_call: TRBV7-2; d_call: NA; cdr3_nt: TGTGCCAGCAGCTTAGGGCGGGGGCCTGGCTACACCTTC; cdr3_aa: CASSLGRGPGYTF
clone_size: few; j_call: TRBJ1-5; v_call: TRBV7-2; d_call: NA; cdr3_nt: TGTGCCAGCAGCTCCCTGAACGAGTTACCCCAGCATTTT; cdr3_aa: CASSSLNELPQHF
clone_size: many; j_call: TRBJ2-1; v_call: TRBV20-1; d_call: TRBD2; cdr3_nt: TGCAGTGCAGCGGGGGGGATCAACTACAATGAGCAGTTCTTC; cdr3_aa: CSAAGGINYNEQFF
clone_size: NA; j_call: TRBJ2-3; v_call: TRBV9; d_call: NA; cdr3_nt: TGTGCCAGCAGCGTAGCTCCTAGTCATACAGATACGCAGTATTTT; cdr3_aa: CASSVAPSHTDTQYF
clone_size: many; j_call: TRBJ1-1; v_call: TRBV7-2; d_call: NA; cdr3_nt: TGTGCCAGCAGCTTAGATGGCCAGGTGAACACTGAAGCTTTCTTT; cdr3_aa: CASSLDGQVNTEAFF
clone_size: NA; j_call: TRBJ1-6; v_call: TRBV7-2; d_call: NA; cdr3_nt: TGTGCCAGCAGCCGTGGTTTAGGGAATAATTCACCCCTCCACTTT; cdr3_aa: CASSRGLGNNSPLHF
clone_size: NA; j_call: TRBJ2-2; v_call: TRBV7-9; d_call: TRBD1; cdr3_nt: TGTGCCAGCAGCCGCCAGGGACAGATTTTCACCGGGGAGCTGTTTTTT; cdr3_aa: CASSRQGQIFTGELFF
clone_size: few; j_call: TRBJ2-4; v_call: TRBV6-1; d_call: TRBD2; cdr3_nt: TGTGCCAGCAGTGAAGTACAGCGGGGGGTTCCAGCCAAAAACATTCAGTACTTC; cdr3_aa: CASSEVQRGVPAKNIQYF
clone_size: many; j_call: TRBJ2-5; v_call: TRBV7-9; d_call: NA; cdr3_nt: TGTGCCAGCAGCCTGATCGGGGCTCAAGAGACCCAGTACTTC; cdr3_aa: CASSLIGAQETQYF
clone_size: many; j_call: TRBJ2-1; v_call: TRBV6-2/TRBV6-3; d_call: NA; cdr3_nt: TGTGCCAGCAGAGGAGGGGGGAATGAGCAGTTCTTC; cdr3_aa: CASRGGGNEQFF
clone_size: many; j_call: TRBJ1-2; v_call: TRBV7-8; d_call: NA; cdr3_nt: TGTGCCAGCAGCGAACCTGGTGGCTACACCTTC; cdr3_aa: CASSEPGGYTF
clone_size: NA; j_call: TRBJ1-1; v_call: TRBV3-1; d_call: NA; cdr3_nt: TGTGCCAGCAGCGTTGGGGCCACTGAAGCTTTCTTT; cdr3_aa: CASSVGATEAFF
clone_size: many; j_call: TRBJ2-3; v_call: TRBV11-1; d_call: NA; cdr3_nt: TGTGCCAGCAGCACGGATTGGAGGGCGCAGTATTTT; cdr3_aa: CASSTDWRAQYF
clone_size: NA; j_call: TRBJ1-5; v_call: TRBV27; d_call: TRBD1; cdr3_nt: TGTGCCAGCAGGGGCAGGTTGAGTCGGGGACAGGGGAATAGCAATCAGCCCCAGCATTTT; cdr3_aa: CASRGRLSRGQGNSNQPQHF
clone_size: many; j_call: TRBJ2-1; v_call: TRBV7-2; d_call: NA; cdr3_nt: TGTGCCAGCAGACCCAGCCCAGGGAATGAGCAGTTCTTC; cdr3_aa: CASRPSPGNEQFF
clone_size: NA; j_call: TRBJ1-5; v_call: TRBV7-2; d_call: NA; cdr3_nt: TGTGCCAGCAGCTTAGCGGGGGGGACACCGAATCAGCCCCAGCATTTT; cdr3_aa: CASSLAGGTPNQPQHF
clone_size: many; j_call: TRBJ2-7; v_call: TRBV7-9; d_call: NA; cdr3_nt: TGTGCCAGCGCGGCGACAGGCTACGAGCAGTACTTC; cdr3_aa: CASAATGYEQYF
clone_size: few; j_call: TRBJ2-3; v_call: TRBV5-1; d_call: NA; cdr3_nt: TGCGCCAGCAGCTTGGGAACTGTTTCAGATACGCAGTATTTT; cdr3_aa: CASSLGTVSDTQYF
clone_size: few; j_call: TRBJ1-4; v_call: TRBV3-1; d_call: TRBD1; cdr3_nt: TGTGCCAGCAGCCTCGGGACCTACTTAGGGGGCACTAATGAAAAACTGTTTTTT; cdr3_aa: CASSLGTYLGGTNEKLFF
clone_size: NA; j_call: TRBJ2-3; v_call: TRBV6-5; d_call: TRBD2; cdr3_nt: TGTGCCAGCAGTTACAGGCGAGGCGGGGGGTATGTAGATACGCAGTATTTT; cdr3_aa: CASSYRRGGGYVDTQYF
clone_size: many; j_call: TRBJ2-4; v_call: TRBV7-2; d_call: NA; cdr3_nt: TGTGCCAGCAGCTTAGGGGGGGGACAAGTTATAGCCAAAAACATTCAGTACTTC; cdr3_aa: CASSLGGGQVIAKNIQYF
clone_size: many; j_call: TRBJ2-7; v_call: TRBV6-2/TRBV6-3; d_call: NA; cdr3_nt: TGTGCCAGCAGTCAAGGGGGTTTGCATAATTACGAGCAGTACTTC; cdr3_aa: CASSQGGLHNYEQYF
clone_size: NA; j_call: TRBJ1-5; v_call: TRBV9; d_call: NA; cdr3_nt: TGTGCCAGCAGCGTAGCTATCGTCGGGTATAGCAATCAGCCCCAGCATTTT; cdr3_aa: CASSVAIVGYSNQPQHF
clone_size: many; j_call: TRBJ2-5; v_call: TRBV20-1; d_call: NA; cdr3_nt: TGCAGTGCTACGATACTGGGGACAGGCGGGGGGGAGACCCAGTACTTC; cdr3_aa: CSATILGTGGGETQYF
clone_size: few; j_call: TRBJ2-3; v_call: TRBV7-2; d_call: TRBD2; cdr3_nt: TGTGCCAGCAGCTTAGCGGGACTACCCACAGATACGCAGTATTTT; cdr3_aa: CASSLAGLPTDTQYF
clone_size: few; j_call: TRBJ1-5; v_call: TRBV7-9; d_call: NA; cdr3_nt: TGTGCCAGCAGCTTACAGGGAAACAATCAGCCCCAGCATTTT; cdr3_aa: CASSLQGNNQPQHF
clone_size: many; j_call: TRBJ2-5; v_call: TRBV7-9; d_call: NA; cdr3_nt: TGTGCCAGCAGCTTCCGACTAGAGGAGACCCAGTACTTC; cdr3_aa: CASSFRLEETQYF
clone_size: many; j_call: TRBJ2-1; v_call: TRBV4-3; d_call: NA; cdr3_nt: TGCGCCAGCAGCCTGAAGCAGGGTTTTGAGCAGTTCTTC; cdr3_aa: CASSLKQGFEQFF